The 27 T cell receptor beta chains below come from one sample, sequenced in a study of CD8+ T cells in alopecia areata (dated 2018 in TCRdb). The receptor library was made with the immunoSEQ multiplex PCR assay. For TCR sequencing, RNA was extracted from every sample and reverse transcribed into cDNA to serve as template. Here the immuneACCESS table is served through TCRdb, limited to in-frame sequences with V and J called. Missing clones are a known gap in these copies; in checked studies unresolved V genes cover under half, and the rest lacks a known reason. This sample lists approximately 300,000 clones; roughly 64% were detected once. Clones ranked in the top ten supply under 2% of the sample. The sample's time point label is to be understood as: roughly 24 weeks on oral tofacitinib. The treatment or condition label for this specimen denotes: oral pan-JAK inhibitor, 5-10 mg twice daily. Sequenced material: CD4+ T cells sorted from blood, taken at week 24, from a patient treated with tofacitinib. The receptors here all came from a human donor with alopecia areata.

The rearrangement links TRBV6-6 to TRBJ2-3, with D maybe TRBD2 (5 bases). Germline V gene sequence: CDR1 MNHNY, CDR2 SVGAGI (reference sequence). V lost 4 bases, J lost 0 bases, and 11 bases lay in between. The CDR3 is made up of 15 amino acids. This CDR3 is CASSLEGLSTDTQYF. CDR3 bases: TGTGCCAGCAGTTTAGAGGGTTTAAGCACAGATACGCAGTATTTT.

This clone was found many times. The sample contains more than one DNA sequence encoding this CDR3. This chain joins TRBV7-9 and TRBJ2-3; 8 bases map to TRBD2. The V and J ends lost 3 bases and 1 base, in that order; junction bases with no gene match: 0. The CDR3 runs 14 residues. Germline loops: CDR1 SEHNR, CDR2 FQNEAQ (reference sequence). The CDR3 here is CASSLTSGTDTQYF. The CDR3, as DNA: TGTGCCAGCAGCTTGACTAGCGGCACAGATACGCAGTATTTT.

This chain connects TRBV5-1 to TRBJ2-1, with D unclear. The CDR3 is made up of 12 amino acids. The germline V gene encodes CDR1 SGHRS and CDR2 YFSETQ. The V end lost 2 bases, the J end lost 6 bases, and 6 bases lay between the germline ends. CDR3 in amino acids: CASSFKTNEQFF. The CDR3 nucleotides are TGCGCCAGCAGCTTTAAAACCAATGAGCAGTTCTTC.

Concerning this clone itself: Germline and junction disagree at one end, which may indicate a read error. The chain combines TRBV10-3 with TRBJ2-1; possibly TRBD2 for D (6 bases). Germline V lookup: CDR1 ENHRY, CDR2 SYGVKD. The CDR3 length is 14 residues. The CDR3 DNA is TGTGCCATCACTGAGCGGGTTATGAACAATGAGCAGTTCTTC. Protein product: CAITERVMNNEQFF.

The chain recombines TRBV30 with TRBJ1-1; D unclear. Trimming took 2 bases from V and 4 from J, leaving 14 bases between them. The V gene's germline CDR1 is GTSNPN and CDR2 SVGIG (reference sequence). This CDR3 region has 14 residues. CDR3 coding DNA: TGTGCCTGGAGTTTGGGCAGACGGAGCACTGAAGCTTTCTTT. It encodes CAWSLGRRSTEAFF.

The J gene is TRBJ2-2, the V gene TRBV5-1; 7 bases map to TRBD1. J was trimmed by 6 bases and V by 4 bases; bases with no gene match: 9. CDR3 length equals 15 residues. In germline, CDR1 is SGHRS, CDR2 YFSETQ. CDR3 nucleotides: TGCGCCAGCAGCCCCCGGGACAGTGACGCCGGGGAGCTGTTTTTT. This encodes CASSPRDSDAGELFF.

This chain uses TRBV4-1 with TRBJ1-5, with 7 bases matching TRBD1. CDR1 is MGHRA, CDR2 YSYEKL, per germline. The CDR3 is 15 residues long. After removal of 5 bases from V and 4 bases from J, the junction contained 8 bases not matched to a gene. Here the CDR3 DNA reads TGCGCCAGCAGCGTTCAGACAGGGTCGAATCAGCCCCAGCATTTT. It yields the protein CASSVQTGSNQPQHF.

This chain connects TRBV30 to TRBJ2-5; D is ambiguous. The germline CDR1 and CDR2 sequences are GTSNPN and SVGIG (reference sequence). V was pared by 2 bases and J by 1 base, with 8 bases between. The CDR3 sequence is 13 residues long. DNA for the CDR3: TGTGCCTGGAGTTCCCAGGCCCAAGAGACCCAGTACTTC. It yields the protein CAWSSQAQETQYF.

The chain has TRBV7-2 and TRBJ2-3, with D hard to call. From germline, CDR1 is SGHTA and CDR2 FQGNSA. Trimming cost V 0 bases and J 2 bases, with 12 bases left between them. This CDR3 comprises 16 residues. This CDR3 is CASSLASNRVTDTQYF. The CDR3 DNA follows: TGTGCCAGCAGCTTAGCTAGCAATCGGGTCACAGATACGCAGTATTTT.

The chain combines TRBV30 with TRBJ2-1; no clear D gene. Germline V CDR1 and CDR2: GTSNPN, SVGIG (reference sequence). The CDR3 consists of 14 residues. V lost 2 bases to trimming and J lost 8 bases, with 16 bases between them. CDR3 nucleotide sequence: TGTGCCTGGAGTAGTGGCGGAATTATCGATGAGCAGTTCTTC. Translating gives CAWSSGGIIDEQFF.

This clone was detected only a few times. V is TRBV13 and J is TRBJ1-2, with 8 bases that match TRBD1. Looked up from germline, CDR1 is PRHDT and CDR2 is FYEKMQ (reference sequence). This CDR3 region has 15 residues. V gave up 4 bases and J gave up 2 bases; unmatched junction bases: 6. The CDR3 is CASSWTGIDNYGYTF. CDR3 DNA: TGTGCCAGCAGCTGGACAGGGATAGACAACTATGGCTACACCTTC.

This chain links TRBV15 with TRBJ1-5; D not certain. The germline V and J ends were trimmed by 3 bases and 4 bases, with 4 bases remaining between them. This CDR3 comprises 12 residues. In germline, CDR1 is LNHNV, CDR2 YYDKDF (reference sequence). The CDR3 protein is CATSRVNQPQHF. CDR3 bases: TGTGCCACCAGCAGGGTGAATCAGCCCCAGCATTTT.

The chain recombines TRBV30 with TRBJ2-2; a possible D gene is TRBD2 (5 bases). V lost 2 bases and J lost 4, with 14 bases in between. The CDR3 covers 15 residues. CDR1 and CDR2 from the germline V gene are GTSNPN and SVGIG (reference sequence). The DNA of the CDR3 is TGTGCCTGGAGTAGCTTGGGCGGAGGCACCGGGGAGCTGTTTTTT. This gives the protein CAWSSLGGGTGELFF.

This rearrangement joins TRBV5-1 to TRBJ2-1; D not resolved. The V and J ends lost 0 bases and 5 bases respectively, with 9 bases between them. CDR3 length equals 14 residues. CDR1 SGHRS and CDR2 YFSETQ come from the germline V gene. The CDR3 spells CASSLGLVDNEQFF. The CDR3 region has the DNA TGCGCCAGCAGCTTGGGTCTGGTTGACAATGAGCAGTTCTTC.

As for this clone: Other nucleotide sequences in the sample specify the same CDR3. The genes are TRBV7-9 and TRBJ1-1; D not resolved. The CDR3 totals 15 residues. The germline gives CDR1 SEHNR, CDR2 FQNEAQ (reference sequence). V shed 5 bases and J shed 3 bases, with 16 bases lying between them. DNA for the CDR3: TGTGCCAGCAGCCCCCCGGGAAGACCGGACACTGAAGCTTTCTTT. This translates into CASSPPGRPDTEAFF. Full variable domain (remainder filled in from reference TRBV7-9 and TRBJ1-1): DTGVSQNPRHKITKRGQNVTFRCDPISEHNRLYWYRQTLGQGPEFLTYFQNEAQLEKSRLLSDRFSAERPKGSFSTLEIQRTEQGDSAMYLCASSPPGRPDTEAFFGQGTRLTVV.

This chain links TRBV30 with TRBJ1-1; no clear D. The CDR3 runs to 11 residues. Trimming stripped 0 bases from V and 9 bases from J, with 8 bases between. The V gene's germline CDR1 is GTSNPN and CDR2 SVGIG (reference sequence). CDR3 in amino acids: CAWSVTRKAFF. CDR3 DNA: TGTGCCTGGAGTGTAACGCGAAAAGCTTTCTTT.

This chain links TRBV9 with TRBJ2-3, with TRBD2 identical over 10 bases. J was trimmed by 1 base and V by 0 bases; bases with no gene match: 2. Germline CDR1 and CDR2: SGDLS and YYNGEE. The CDR3 is made up of 16 amino acids. The CDR3 DNA reads as TGTGCCAGCAGCGTAGCTGGGACTAGCGGCACAGATACGCAGTATTTT. This gives the protein CASSVAGTSGTDTQYF.

Here the CDR3 DNA reads TGCGCCAGCAGCCCCTTGACAGACGAGCAGTACTTC. Translating gives CASSPLTDEQYF. The chain links TRBV5-1 to TRBJ2-7, with D perhaps matching TRBD1 (5 bases). Trimming shortened V by 4 bases and J by 5 bases, and 10 bases separated the two germline ends. CDR1 is SGHRS, CDR2 YFSETQ, per germline. The CDR3 covers 12 residues.

This rearrangement joins TRBV25-1 to TRBJ1-1; 8 nucleotides align to TRBD1. Losses at the gene ends were 3 bases for V and 0 bases for J; bases not matched to a gene: 3. Germline V gene data show CDR1 as MGHDK and CDR2 as SYGVNS. The CDR3 totals 15 residues. The CDR3 DNA sequence: TGTGCCAGCAGTGATACCAGGGGGCTGAACACTGAAGCTTTCTTT. This translates into CASSDTRGLNTEAFF.

This clone was detected a few times. The CDR3 region is CASSPGGSEETQYF. CDR3 DNA sequence: TGTGCCAGCAGCCCCGGAGGTAGCGAGGAGACCCAGTACTTC. The chain recombines TRBV5-4 with TRBJ2-5; D perhaps matches TRBD2 (5 bases). This CDR3 is built from 14 residues. Trimming left V 4 bases short and J 5 bases short, with 15 bases between. CDR1 is SGHNT and CDR2 is YYREEE in the germline V gene (reference sequence).

The rearrangement uses TRBV4-1 and TRBJ2-2, with D unclear. Trimming cost V 4 bases and J 2 bases, with 8 bases left between them. This CDR3 is built from 14 residues. Looked up from germline, CDR1 is MGHRA and CDR2 is YSYEKL. CDR3 loop: CASSPLANTGELFF. The CDR3, as DNA: TGCGCCAGCAGCCCCCTGGCCAACACCGGGGAGCTGTTTTTT.

In this sample, this clone turned up a few times. V usage is TRBV2 and J usage is TRBJ1-5, with 8 positions matching TRBD1. Germline V CDR1 and CDR2: SNHLY, FYNNEI. The CDR3 runs to 15 residues. V was pared by 5 bases and J by 0 bases, with 3 bases of the junction left unmatched. The CDR3 DNA reads TGTGCCAGCAGTTCCGGACAGGGTAGCAATCAGCCCCAGCATTTT. Amino acid sequence: CASSSGQGSNQPQHF. The full variable domain, rest sourced from reference TRBV2 and TRBJ1-5, is EPEVTQTPSHQVTQMGQEVILRCVPISNHLYFYWYRQILGQKVEFLVSFYNNEISEKSEIFDDQFSVERPDGSNFTLKIRSTKLEDSAMYFCASSSGQGSNQPQHFGDGTRLSIL.

V is TRBV29-1 and J is TRBJ2-7; no clear D. The CDR3 totals 13 residues. Trimming took off 7 bases at V and 0 bases at J, with 13 bases between the two ends. Germline V lookup: CDR1 SQVTM, CDR2 ANQGSEA. CDR3 sequence: CSAEDRRSYEQYF. The CDR3 DNA sequence: TGCAGCGCTGAGGACCGACGCTCCTACGAGCAGTACTTC.

This sequence joins TRBV19 and TRBJ1-2; 9 nucleotides agree with TRBD1. Germline-derived CDR1 and CDR2 are LNHDA and SQIVND (reference sequence). The CDR3 length is 15 residues. The junction had 13 bases not matched to a gene; V was cut back by 10 bases and J by 4 bases. CDR3 sequence reads: CATIGTGTFGYGYTF. DNA of the CDR3: TGTGCCACCATCGGGACAGGGACATTCGGCTATGGCTACACCTTC. Based on the CDR3 plus reference TRBV19 and TRBJ1-2, the full variable domain is DGGITQSPKYLFRKEGQNVTLSCEQNLNHDAMYWYRQDPGQGLRLIYYSQIVNDFQKGDIAEGYSVSREKKESFPLTVTSAQKNPTAFYLCATIGTGTFGYGYTFGSGTRLTVV.

The V call is TRBV23-1, the J call TRBJ1-2, with 12 bases matching TRBD1. TRBV23-1 falls under the ORF class, with uncertain function. The CDR3 totals 16 residues. V was pared by 4 bases and J by 5 bases, with 8 bases of the junction left unmatched. In nucleotides, the CDR3 is TGCGCCAGCAGTCGGTCCCCGGGACAGGGGGCATATGGCTACACCTTC. Its translation: CASSRSPGQGAYGYTF.

The chain is built from TRBV30 and TRBJ1-6, with D perhaps TRBD1 (5 bases). Trimming pared 0 bases from V and 9 bases from J, leaving 12 bases between. The CDR3 consists of 14 residues. Germline CDR1 is GTSNPN and CDR2 is SVGIG (reference sequence). Here the CDR3 DNA reads TGTGCCTGGAGTGTACTAGGGGATGGTTCACCCCTCCACTTT. The encoded protein is CAWSVLGDGSPLHF.

The gene calls are TRBV30 and TRBJ1-2; D unresolved. Germline V gene data show CDR1 as GTSNPN and CDR2 as SVGIG (reference sequence). This CDR3 is built from 13 residues. Deletions cut 3 bases from V and 4 bases from J, with 12 bases between. DNA for the CDR3: TGTGCCTGGAGGGGTTTGGTAGGCTATGGCTACACCTTC. Translated, it gives CAWRGLVGYGYTF.